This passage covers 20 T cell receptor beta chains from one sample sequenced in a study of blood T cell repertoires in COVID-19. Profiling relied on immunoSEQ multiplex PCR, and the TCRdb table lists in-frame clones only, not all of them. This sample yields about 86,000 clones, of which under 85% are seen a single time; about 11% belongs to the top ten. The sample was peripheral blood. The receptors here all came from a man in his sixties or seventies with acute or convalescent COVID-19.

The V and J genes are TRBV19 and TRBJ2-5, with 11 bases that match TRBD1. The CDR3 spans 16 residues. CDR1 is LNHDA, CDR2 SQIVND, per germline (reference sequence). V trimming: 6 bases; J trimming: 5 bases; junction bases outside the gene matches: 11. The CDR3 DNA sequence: TGTGCCAGTAGGGCCCGGACAGGGGGCATCGGGGAGACCCAGTACTTC. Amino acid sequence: CASRARTGGIGETQYF.

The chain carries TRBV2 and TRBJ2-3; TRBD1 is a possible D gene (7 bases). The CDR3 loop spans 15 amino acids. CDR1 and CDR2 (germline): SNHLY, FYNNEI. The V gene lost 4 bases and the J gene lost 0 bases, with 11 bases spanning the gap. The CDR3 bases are TGTGCCAGCAGTGCCAGGGGGGATAGCACAGATACGCAGTATTTT. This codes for CASSARGDSTDTQYF.

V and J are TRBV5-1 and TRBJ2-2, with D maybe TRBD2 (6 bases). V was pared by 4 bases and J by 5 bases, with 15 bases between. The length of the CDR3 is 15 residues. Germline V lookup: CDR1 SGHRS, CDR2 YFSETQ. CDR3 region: CASSEVAGRTGELFF. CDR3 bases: TGCGCCAGCAGCGAGGTGGCAGGGAGGACCGGGGAGCTGTTTTTT. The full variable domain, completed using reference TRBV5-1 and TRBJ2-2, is KAGVTQTPRYLIKTRGQQVTLSCSPISGHRSVSWYQQTPGQGLQFLFEYFSETQRNKGNFPGRFSGRQFSNSRSEMNVSTLELGDSALYLCASSEVAGRTGELFFGEGSRLTVL.

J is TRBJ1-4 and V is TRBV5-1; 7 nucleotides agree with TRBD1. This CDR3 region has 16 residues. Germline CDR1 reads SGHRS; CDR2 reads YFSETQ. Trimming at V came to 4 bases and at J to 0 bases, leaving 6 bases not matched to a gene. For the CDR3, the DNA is TGCGCCAGCAGCCAAGGGACAGAGGCAACTAATGAAAAACTGTTTTTT. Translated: CASSQGTEATNEKLFF.

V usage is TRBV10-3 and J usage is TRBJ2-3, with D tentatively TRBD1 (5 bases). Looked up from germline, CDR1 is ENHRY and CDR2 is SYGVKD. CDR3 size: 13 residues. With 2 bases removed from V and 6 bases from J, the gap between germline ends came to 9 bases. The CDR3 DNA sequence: TGTGCCATCAGTGAGGGGGCGCGGGATACGCAGTATTTT. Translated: CAISEGARDTQYF.

This CDR3 reads CASSFPGTDGVEAYTF. The CDR3 DNA reads as TGTGCCAGCAGTTTTCCCGGGACAGATGGGGTGGAGGCCTACACCTTC. The J gene is TRBJ1-2, the V gene TRBV28; TRBD1 aligns across 7 bases. The germline V gene encodes CDR1 MDHEN and CDR2 SYDVKM. V shed 3 bases and J 10 bases; nucleotides not matched to a gene: 17. The CDR3 totals 16 residues.

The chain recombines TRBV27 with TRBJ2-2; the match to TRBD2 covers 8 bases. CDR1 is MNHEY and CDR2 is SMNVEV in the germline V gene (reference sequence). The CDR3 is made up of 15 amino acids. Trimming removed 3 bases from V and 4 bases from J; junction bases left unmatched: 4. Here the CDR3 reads CASSFDTSGTGELFF. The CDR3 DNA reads TGTGCCAGCAGTTTCGACACTAGCGGCACCGGGGAGCTGTTTTTT.

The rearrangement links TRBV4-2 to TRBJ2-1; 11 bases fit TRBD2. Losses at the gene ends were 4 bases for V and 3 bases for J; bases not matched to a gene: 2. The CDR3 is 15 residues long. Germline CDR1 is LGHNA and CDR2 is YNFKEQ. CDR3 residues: CASSRGTSGYNEQFF. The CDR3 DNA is TGTGCCAGCAGCCGGGGGACTAGCGGCTACAATGAGCAGTTCTTC.

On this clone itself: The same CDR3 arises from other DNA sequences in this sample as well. CDR3 DNA sequence: TGCGCCAGCAGCTTAGACAGGAACACCGGGGAGCTGTTTTTT. Residues: CASSLDRNTGELFF. This chain connects TRBV5-1 to TRBJ2-2, with D perhaps TRBD1 (5 bases). The CDR3 length is 14 residues. V gave up 2 bases and J gave up 1 base, with 6 bases separating them. Germline-derived CDR1 and CDR2 are SGHRS and YFSETQ.

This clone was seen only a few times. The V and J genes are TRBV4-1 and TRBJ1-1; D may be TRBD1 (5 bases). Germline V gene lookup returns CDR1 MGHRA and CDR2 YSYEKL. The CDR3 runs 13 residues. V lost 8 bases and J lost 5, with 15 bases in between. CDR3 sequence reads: CASSIGGVTEAFF. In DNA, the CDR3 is TGCGCCAGCTCCATTGGGGGGGTGACTGAAGCTTTCTTT.

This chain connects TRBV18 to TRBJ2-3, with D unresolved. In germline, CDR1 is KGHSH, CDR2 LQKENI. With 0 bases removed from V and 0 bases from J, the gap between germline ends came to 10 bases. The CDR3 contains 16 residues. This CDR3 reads CASSPPSSYSTDTQYF. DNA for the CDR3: TGTGCCAGCTCACCACCGAGTAGCTATAGCACAGATACGCAGTATTTT. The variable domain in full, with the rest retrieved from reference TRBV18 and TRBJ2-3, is NAGVMQNPRHLVRRRGQEARLRCSPMKGHSHVYWYRQLPEEGLKFMVYLQKENIIDESGMPKERFSAEFPKEGPSILRIQQVVRGDSAAYFCASSPPSSYSTDTQYFGPGTRLTVL.

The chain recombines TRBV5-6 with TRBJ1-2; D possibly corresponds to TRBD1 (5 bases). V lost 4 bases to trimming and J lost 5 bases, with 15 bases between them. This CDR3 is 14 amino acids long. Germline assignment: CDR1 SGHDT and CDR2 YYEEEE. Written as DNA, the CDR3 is TGTGCCAGCAGCAACCGACAGTTGTTTTATGGCTACACCTTC. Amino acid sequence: CASSNRQLFYGYTF.

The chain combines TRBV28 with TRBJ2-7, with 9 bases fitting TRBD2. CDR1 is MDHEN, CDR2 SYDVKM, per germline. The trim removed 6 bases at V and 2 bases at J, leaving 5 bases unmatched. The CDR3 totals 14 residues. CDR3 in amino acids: CASSQRGETYEQYV. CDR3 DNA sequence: TGTGCCAGCAGCCAGCGGGGGGAGACCTACGAGCAGTACGTC.

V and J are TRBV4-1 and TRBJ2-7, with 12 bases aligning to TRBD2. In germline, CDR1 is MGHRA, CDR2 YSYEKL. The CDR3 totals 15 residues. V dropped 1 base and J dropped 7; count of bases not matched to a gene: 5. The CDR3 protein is CASSQGLAGASEQYF. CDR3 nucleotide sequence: TGCGCCAGCAGCCAAGGACTAGCGGGGGCCAGTGAGCAGTACTTC.

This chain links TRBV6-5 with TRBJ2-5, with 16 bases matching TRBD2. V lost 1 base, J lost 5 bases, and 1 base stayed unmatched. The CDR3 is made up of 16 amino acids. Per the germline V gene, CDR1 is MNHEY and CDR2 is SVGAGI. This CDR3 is CASSYWGLAGGETQYF. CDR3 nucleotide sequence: TGTGCCAGCAGTTACTGGGGACTAGCGGGGGGGGAGACCCAGTACTTC.

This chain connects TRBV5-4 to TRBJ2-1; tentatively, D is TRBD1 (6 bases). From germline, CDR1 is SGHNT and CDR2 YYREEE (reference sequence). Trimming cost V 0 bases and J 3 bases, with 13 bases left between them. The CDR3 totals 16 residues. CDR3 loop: CASSLASGGFYNEQFF. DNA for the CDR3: TGTGCCAGCAGCTTGGCCAGTGGGGGCTTCTACAATGAGCAGTTCTTC.

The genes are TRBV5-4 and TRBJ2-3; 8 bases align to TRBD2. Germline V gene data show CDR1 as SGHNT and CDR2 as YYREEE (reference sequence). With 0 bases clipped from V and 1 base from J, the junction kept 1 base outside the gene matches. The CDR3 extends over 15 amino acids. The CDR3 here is CASSLDSGGTDTQYF. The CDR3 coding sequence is TGTGCCAGCAGCTTGGATAGCGGGGGCACAGATACGCAGTATTTT.

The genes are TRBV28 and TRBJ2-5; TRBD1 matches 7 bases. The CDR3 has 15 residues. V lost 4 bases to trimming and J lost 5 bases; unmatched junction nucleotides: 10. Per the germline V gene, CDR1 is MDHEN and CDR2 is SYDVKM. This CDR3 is CASSSKTGSRETQYF. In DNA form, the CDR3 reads TGTGCCAGCAGTTCCAAGACAGGGTCAAGGGAGACCCAGTACTTC.

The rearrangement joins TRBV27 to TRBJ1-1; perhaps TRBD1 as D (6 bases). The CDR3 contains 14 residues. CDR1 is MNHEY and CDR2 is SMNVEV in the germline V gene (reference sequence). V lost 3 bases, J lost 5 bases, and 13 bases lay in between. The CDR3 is CASSFSGAMTEAFF. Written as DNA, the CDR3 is TGTGCCAGCAGTTTCTCAGGGGCGATGACTGAAGCTTTCTTT.

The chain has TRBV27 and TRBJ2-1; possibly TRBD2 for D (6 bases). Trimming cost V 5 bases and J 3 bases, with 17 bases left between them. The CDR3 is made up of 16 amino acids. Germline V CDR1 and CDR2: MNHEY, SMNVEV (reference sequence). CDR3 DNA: TGTGCCAGCAGTACGACCGGGAGTCACCTCTACAATGAGCAGTTCTTC. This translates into CASSTTGSHLYNEQFF.